This paragraph reports one T cell receptor (beta chain). Investigators profiled TCR beta VDJ and CDR3 from genomic DNA template. TCRdb processed the reads anew with MiXCR; each CDR3 protein has one entry. The profile shows some 44,000 distinct CDR3 sequences, 65% to 70% of them singletons. These data originate in a study of CD8+CD57+ T cells in acquired aplastic anemia. The CDR3 is 15 residues long. CDR1 is SGHDT, CDR2 YYEEEE, per germline. Trimming took off 0 bases at V and 5 bases at J, with 14 bases between the two ends. This TCR derives from a human donor in good health, serving as a control. Sequencing was carried out using sorted CD4+, CD8+, or CD8+CD57+ T cells (not recorded which) from PBMCs. The V and J genes are TRBV5-6 and TRBJ1-2; the D gene is possibly TRBD1 (5 bases). The DNA for the CDR3 is TGTGCCAGCAGCTTGGCCTCGGGGACGGGGTATGGCTACACCTTC. Its translation is CASSLASGTGYGYTF.